These T cell receptor beta chains were read from a single sample in a study of T cells in Graves' hyperthyroidism and ophthalmopathy. One entry per CDR3 protein results from TCRdb running MiXCR on the multiplex PCR reads. The repertoire has hundreds of thousands of distinct CDR3 sequences, less than 25% of them found once; the top ten carry 30% to 40%. The sample consisted of blood. The receptors come from a man in his thirties or forties with Graves' ophthalmopathy. Both conserved end residues are part of each CDR3. The D gene is left open where the match is weak. The size entry is marked missing in some rows and otherwise reads once, few, many or a size class.

j_call: TRBJ2-7; v_call: TRBV30; clone_size: many; d_call: NA; cdr3_aa: CAWRTDGAYEQYF
j_call: TRBJ2-2; v_call: TRBV5-4; clone_size: few; d_call: TRBD1; cdr3_aa: CASSPRTGANAGELFF
j_call: TRBJ2-3; v_call: TRBV20-1; clone_size: few; d_call: TRBD2; cdr3_aa: CSARKQSAGLAGTDTQYF
j_call: TRBJ2-3; v_call: TRBV11-2; clone_size: many; d_call: NA; cdr3_aa: CASSLRGMTDTQYF
j_call: TRBJ2-3; v_call: TRBV27; clone_size: NA; d_call: NA; cdr3_aa: CASSFGTTDTQYF
j_call: TRBJ1-4; v_call: TRBV3-1; clone_size: many; d_call: TRBD1; cdr3_aa: CASSPTGGNEKLFF
j_call: TRBJ2-7; v_call: TRBV3-1; clone_size: many; d_call: TRBD2; cdr3_aa: CASSQDQTSGFAYEQYF
j_call: TRBJ2-1; v_call: TRBV7-3; clone_size: NA; d_call: NA; cdr3_aa: CASSLIDSSYNEQFF
j_call: TRBJ2-4; v_call: TRBV6-1; clone_size: few; d_call: NA; cdr3_aa: CASSDLVAKNIQYF
j_call: TRBJ1-5; v_call: TRBV6-5; clone_size: many; d_call: NA; cdr3_aa: CASSPQQGLGIGNQPQHF
j_call: TRBJ2-7; v_call: TRBV6-1; clone_size: few; d_call: NA; cdr3_aa: CASSDPILRARYEQYF
j_call: TRBJ2-2; v_call: TRBV7-2; clone_size: many; d_call: NA; cdr3_aa: CASSLRAGTPVAGELFF
j_call: TRBJ2-3; v_call: TRBV20-1; clone_size: many; d_call: NA; cdr3_aa: CSASRKRGTDTQYF
j_call: TRBJ2-1; v_call: TRBV12-5; clone_size: NA; d_call: TRBD2; cdr3_aa: CASGPSGRGNEQFF
j_call: TRBJ2-6; v_call: TRBV2; clone_size: few; d_call: NA; cdr3_aa: CASSDLAGANVLTF
j_call: TRBJ2-5; v_call: TRBV12-3/TRBV12-4; clone_size: NA; d_call: NA; cdr3_aa: CASSPQPRAETQYF
j_call: TRBJ1-4; v_call: TRBV24-1; clone_size: NA; d_call: NA; cdr3_aa: CATSEDNEKLFF
j_call: TRBJ2-7; v_call: TRBV30; clone_size: NA; d_call: TRBD2; cdr3_aa: CACSQGLGSYEQYF
j_call: TRBJ2-6; v_call: TRBV3-1; clone_size: NA; d_call: NA; cdr3_aa: CASSHFQGGPLLGGANVLTF
j_call: TRBJ2-3; v_call: TRBV20-1; clone_size: few; d_call: NA; cdr3_aa: CSAAGRQDTQYF
j_call: TRBJ1-2; v_call: TRBV18; clone_size: few; d_call: NA; cdr3_aa: CASSPNRRDYGYTF
j_call: TRBJ1-5; v_call: TRBV4-1; clone_size: NA; d_call: NA; cdr3_aa: CASSLDFPSQPQHF
j_call: TRBJ1-2; v_call: TRBV2; clone_size: few; d_call: NA; cdr3_aa: CASSDDGNYGYTF
j_call: TRBJ2-2; v_call: TRBV19; clone_size: few; d_call: TRBD2; cdr3_aa: CASIGLAGSNTGELFF
j_call: TRBJ1-6; v_call: TRBV11-2; clone_size: many; d_call: NA; cdr3_aa: CASSALPEAPLHF
j_call: TRBJ2-3; v_call: TRBV4-1; clone_size: few; d_call: NA; cdr3_aa: CASRPIGNTDTQYF
j_call: TRBJ2-3; v_call: TRBV28; clone_size: many; d_call: TRBD2; cdr3_aa: CASRGGGNTDTQYF
j_call: TRBJ2-7; v_call: TRBV5-1; clone_size: NA; d_call: TRBD2; cdr3_aa: CASSIGGTSGSNEQYF
j_call: TRBJ2-1; v_call: TRBV7-9; clone_size: few; d_call: NA; cdr3_aa: CASSKRDFNNEQFF
j_call: TRBJ2-7; v_call: TRBV6-1; clone_size: NA; d_call: NA; cdr3_aa: CASSPQETGPYEQYF
j_call: TRBJ2-1; v_call: TRBV20-1; clone_size: NA; d_call: NA; cdr3_aa: CSARVLARNEQFF
j_call: TRBJ2-7; v_call: TRBV27; clone_size: few; d_call: NA; cdr3_aa: CASSTGRQSYEQYF
j_call: TRBJ2-1; v_call: TRBV18; clone_size: many; d_call: TRBD1; cdr3_aa: CASDQQGQYYNEQFF